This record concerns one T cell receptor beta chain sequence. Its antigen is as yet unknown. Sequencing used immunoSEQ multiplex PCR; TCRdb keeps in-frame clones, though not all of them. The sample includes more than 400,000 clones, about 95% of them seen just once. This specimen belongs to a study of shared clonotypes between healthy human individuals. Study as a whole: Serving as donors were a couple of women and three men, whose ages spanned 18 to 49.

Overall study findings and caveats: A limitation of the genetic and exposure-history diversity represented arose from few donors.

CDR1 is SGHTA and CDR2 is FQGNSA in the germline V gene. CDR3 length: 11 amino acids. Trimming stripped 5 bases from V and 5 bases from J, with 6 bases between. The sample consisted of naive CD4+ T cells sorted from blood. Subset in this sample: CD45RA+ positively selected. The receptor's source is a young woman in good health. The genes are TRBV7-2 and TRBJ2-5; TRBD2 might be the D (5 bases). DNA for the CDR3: TGTGCCAGCAGCACGGGGGAGACCCAGTACTTC. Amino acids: CASSTGETQYF.